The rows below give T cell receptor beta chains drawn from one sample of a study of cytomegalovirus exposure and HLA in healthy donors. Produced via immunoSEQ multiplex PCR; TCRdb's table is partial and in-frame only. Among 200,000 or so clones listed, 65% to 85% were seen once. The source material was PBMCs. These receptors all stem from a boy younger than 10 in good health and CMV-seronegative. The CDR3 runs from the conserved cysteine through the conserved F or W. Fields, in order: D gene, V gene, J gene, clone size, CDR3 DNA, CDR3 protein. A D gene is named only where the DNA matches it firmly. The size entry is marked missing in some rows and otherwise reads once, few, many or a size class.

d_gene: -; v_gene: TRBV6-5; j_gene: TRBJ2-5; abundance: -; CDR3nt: TGTGCCAGCAGTTCCCGGGGGACCCAGTACTTC; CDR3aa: CASSSRGTQYF
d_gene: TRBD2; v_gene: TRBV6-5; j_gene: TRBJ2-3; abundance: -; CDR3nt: TGTGCCAGCAGCCCCCTAGCGGGTGTCACAGATACGCAGTATTTT; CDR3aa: CASSPLAGVTDTQYF
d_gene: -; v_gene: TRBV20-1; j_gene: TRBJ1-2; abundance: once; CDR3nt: TGCAGTGCCTCAGCTAACTATGGCTACACCTTC; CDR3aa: CSASANYGYTF
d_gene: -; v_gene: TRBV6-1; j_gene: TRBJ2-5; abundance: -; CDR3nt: TGTGCCAGCAGTGAAGCGCTTGCGTACCCCTCGATGTCGACCCAGTACTTC; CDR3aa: CASSEALAYPSMSTQYF
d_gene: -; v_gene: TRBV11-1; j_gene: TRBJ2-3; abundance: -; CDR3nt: TGTGCCAGCAGCTTAGGATCCACCTACACAGATACGCAGTATTTT; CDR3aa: CASSLGSTYTDTQYF
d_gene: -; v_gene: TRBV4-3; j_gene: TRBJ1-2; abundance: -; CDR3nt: TGCGCCAGCAGCCAAGGGGAAGGGACTGGAAATGGCTACACCTTC; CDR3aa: CASSQGEGTGNGYTF
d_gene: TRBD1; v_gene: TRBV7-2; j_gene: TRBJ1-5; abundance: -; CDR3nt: TGTGCCAGCTCCCGACAGGGGGCGCCCAATCAGCCCCAGCATTTT; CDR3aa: CASSRQGAPNQPQHF
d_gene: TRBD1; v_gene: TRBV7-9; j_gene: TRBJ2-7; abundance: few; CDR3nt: TGTGCCAGCAGTTCTGGACAGGGCCACGAGTACTTC; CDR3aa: CASSSGQGHEYF
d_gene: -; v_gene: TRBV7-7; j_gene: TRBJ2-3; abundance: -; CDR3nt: TGTGCTAGCAGCCCAACGTCAGGCACAGATACGCAGTATTTT; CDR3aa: CASSPTSGTDTQYF
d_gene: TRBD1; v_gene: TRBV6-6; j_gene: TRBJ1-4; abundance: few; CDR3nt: TGTGCCAGCAGTTACTCAGACAGGGGGAATGAAAAACTGTTTTTT; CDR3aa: CASSYSDRGNEKLFF
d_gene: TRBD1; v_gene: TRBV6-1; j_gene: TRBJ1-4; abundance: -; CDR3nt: TGTGCCAGCAGTGAGGGACAGGGGGCATCTAACGAAAAACTGTTTTTT; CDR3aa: CASSEGQGASNEKLFF
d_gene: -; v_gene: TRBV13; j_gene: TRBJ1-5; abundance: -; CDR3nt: TGTGCCAGCAGCCACGGTGGTAGCAATCAGCCCCAGCATTTT; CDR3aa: CASSHGGSNQPQHF
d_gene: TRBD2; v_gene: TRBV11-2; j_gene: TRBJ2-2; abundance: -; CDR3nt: TGTGCCAGCAGCTACAGCCTCGGGACTAGTACTGTCGGGGAGCTGTTTTTT; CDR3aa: CASSYSLGTSTVGELFF
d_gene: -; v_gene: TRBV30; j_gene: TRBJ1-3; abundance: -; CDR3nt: TGTGCCTGGTCACAGAGAAACACCATATATTTT; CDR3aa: CAWSQRNTIYF
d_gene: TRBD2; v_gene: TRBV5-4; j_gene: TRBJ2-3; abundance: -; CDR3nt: TGTGCCAGCAGTCCTCCGGGGGGGGGCAATACGCAGTATTTT; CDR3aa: CASSPPGGGNTQYF
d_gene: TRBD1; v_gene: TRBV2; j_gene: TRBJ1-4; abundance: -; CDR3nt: TGTGCCAGCGAAACAGGGGGAGAAGAAAAACTGTTTTTT; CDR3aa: CASETGGEEKLFF
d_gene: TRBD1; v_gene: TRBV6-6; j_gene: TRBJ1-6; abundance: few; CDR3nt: TGTGCCAGCAGTCGGGGGACAGTAAATAATTCACCCCTCCACTTT; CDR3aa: CASSRGTVNNSPLHF
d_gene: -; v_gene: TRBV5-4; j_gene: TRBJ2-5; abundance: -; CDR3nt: TGTGCCAGCAGTTCGCCTGGCGGAGAAGAGACCCAGTACTTC; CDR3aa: CASSSPGGEETQYF
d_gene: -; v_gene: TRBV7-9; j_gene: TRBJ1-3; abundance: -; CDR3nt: TGTGCCAGCAGCTTTTCAGGGATGGGCGGAAACACCATATATTTT; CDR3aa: CASSFSGMGGNTIYF
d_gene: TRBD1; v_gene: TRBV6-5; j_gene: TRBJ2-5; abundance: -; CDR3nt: TGTGCCAGCAGCACAGGGGGAGAGACCCAGTACTTC; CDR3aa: CASSTGGETQYF
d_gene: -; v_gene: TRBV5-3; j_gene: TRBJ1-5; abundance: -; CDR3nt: TGTGCCAGAAGCTCGTTGCGGGGGCCTCTGTATAGTAGCAATCAGCCCCAGCATTTT; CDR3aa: CARSSLRGPLYSSNQPQHF
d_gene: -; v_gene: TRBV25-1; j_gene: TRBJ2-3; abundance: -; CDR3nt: TGTGCCAGCAGTGAAGGGTCGAGACAGGAGACAGATACGCAGTATTTT; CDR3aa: CASSEGSRQETDTQYF
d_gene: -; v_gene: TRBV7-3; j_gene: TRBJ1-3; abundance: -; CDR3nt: TGTGCCAGCAGCCCCGGGGATGGGAACACCATATATTTT; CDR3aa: CASSPGDGNTIYF
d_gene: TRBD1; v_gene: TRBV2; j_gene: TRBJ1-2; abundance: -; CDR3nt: TGTGCCAGCAGTGTTAGGCTGACAGGGCCCTATGGCTACACCTTC; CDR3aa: CASSVRLTGPYGYTF
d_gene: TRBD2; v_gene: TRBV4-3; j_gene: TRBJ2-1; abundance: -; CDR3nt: TGCGCCAGCAGCCTAGGTAGCGGGGGCCTATACAATGAGCAGTTCTTC; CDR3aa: CASSLGSGGLYNEQFF
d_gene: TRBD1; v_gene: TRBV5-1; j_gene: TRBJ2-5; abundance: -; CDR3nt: TGCGCCAGCAGCTTGTGGACAGGGGATATGGAGACCCAGTACTTC; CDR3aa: CASSLWTGDMETQYF
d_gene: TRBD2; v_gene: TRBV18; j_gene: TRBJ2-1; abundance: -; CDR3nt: TGTGCCAGCTCACCCGGATCAGCGGGGAGCTCCTACAATGAGCAGTTCTTC; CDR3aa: CASSPGSAGSSYNEQFF
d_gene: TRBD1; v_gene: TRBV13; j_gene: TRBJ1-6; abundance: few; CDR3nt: TGTGCCAGCAGCTTAGCTGGGACAGATTACTATAATTCACCCCTCCACTTT; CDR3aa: CASSLAGTDYYNSPLHF
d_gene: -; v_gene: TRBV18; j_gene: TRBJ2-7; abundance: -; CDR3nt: TGCGCCAGCTCACCGCAGACAGCGCTCCCCGGACCCTACGAGCAGTACTTC; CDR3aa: CASSPQTALPGPYEQYF
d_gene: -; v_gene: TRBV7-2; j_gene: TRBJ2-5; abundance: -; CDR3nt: TGTGCCAGCAGCTTATTTGTCGGGTTCCTCAGGGGCGCAGAGACCCAGTACTTC; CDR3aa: CASSLFVGFLRGAETQYF
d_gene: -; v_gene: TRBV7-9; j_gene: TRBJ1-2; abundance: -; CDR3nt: TGTGCCAGCAGCTCTGGGTGGGCCGATGGCTACACCTTC; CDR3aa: CASSSGWADGYTF
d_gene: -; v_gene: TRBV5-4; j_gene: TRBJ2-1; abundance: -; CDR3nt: TGTGCCAGCAGCTTGGGGGGGCAGGGCTCCTACAATGAGCAGTTCTTC; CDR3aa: CASSLGGQGSYNEQFF
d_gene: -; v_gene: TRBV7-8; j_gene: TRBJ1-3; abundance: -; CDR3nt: TGTGCCAGCAGCTTAGGGGGGTTGGCAGGGGCCATTTCCCCTGGAAACACCATATATTTT; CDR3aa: CASSLGGLAGAISPGNTIYF
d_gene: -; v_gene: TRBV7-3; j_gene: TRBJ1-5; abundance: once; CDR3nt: TGTGCCAGCAGCTTAACGGGCAGGGGCCTACCAAATCAGCCCCAGCATTTT; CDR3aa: CASSLTGRGLPNQPQHF
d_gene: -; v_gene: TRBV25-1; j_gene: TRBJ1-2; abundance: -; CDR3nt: TGTGCCAGCAGTGAATGGGTTGAGGGCTATGGCTACACCTTC; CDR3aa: CASSEWVEGYGYTF
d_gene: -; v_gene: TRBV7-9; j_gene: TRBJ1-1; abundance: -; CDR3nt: TGTGCCAGCAGCCATGGAGACGGCAAGGGGGACACTGAAGCTTTCTTT; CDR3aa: CASSHGDGKGDTEAFF
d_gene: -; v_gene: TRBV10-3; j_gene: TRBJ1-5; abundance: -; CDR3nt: TGTGCCATCAGTGACGCGTCTCAGCCCCAGCATTTT; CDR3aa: CAISDASQPQHF
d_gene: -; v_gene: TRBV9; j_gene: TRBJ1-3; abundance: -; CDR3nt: TGTGCCAGCAGCCAACGGGGAGACAACTCCGGAAACACCATATATTTT; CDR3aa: CASSQRGDNSGNTIYF
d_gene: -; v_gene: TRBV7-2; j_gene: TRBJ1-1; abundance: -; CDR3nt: TGTGCCAGCAGCCAGCCTAAGAGGATCGGGGCTTTCTTT; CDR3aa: CASSQPKRIGAFF
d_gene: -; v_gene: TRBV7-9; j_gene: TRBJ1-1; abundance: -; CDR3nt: TGTGCCAGCAGCCATAGACAGTCCCGCTATGAAGCTTTCTTT; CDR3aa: CASSHRQSRYEAFF
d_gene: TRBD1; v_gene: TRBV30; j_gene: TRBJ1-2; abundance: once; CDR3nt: TGTGCCTGGAGTCGGCGGGGGCAGGGGGCCGGCTACACCTTC; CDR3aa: CAWSRRGQGAGYTF
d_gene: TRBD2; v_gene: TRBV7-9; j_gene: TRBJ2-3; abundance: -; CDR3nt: TGTGCCAGCAGCTTTCTAGCGGGGGGGCATCCAGATACGCAGTATTTT; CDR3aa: CASSFLAGGHPDTQYF
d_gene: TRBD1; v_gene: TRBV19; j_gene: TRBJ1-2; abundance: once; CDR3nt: TGTGCCAGTAGTATAGTATCGGGACAGGGCGTTTATGGCTACACCTTC; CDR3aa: CASSIVSGQGVYGYTF
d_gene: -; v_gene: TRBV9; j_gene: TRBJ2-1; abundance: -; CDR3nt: TGTGCCAGCAGCGGGGGGAGTACAGGGTTTGGGCAGTTCTTC; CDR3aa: CASSGGSTGFGQFF
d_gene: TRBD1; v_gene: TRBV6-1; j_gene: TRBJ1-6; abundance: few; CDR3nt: TGTGCCAGCACCGGAAGGACAGGTGGTTCACCCCTCCACTTT; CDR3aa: CASTGRTGGSPLHF
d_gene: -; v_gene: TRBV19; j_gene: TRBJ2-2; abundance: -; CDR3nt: TGTGCCAGTAGAGACAGATTACTCACCGGGGAGCTGTTTTTT; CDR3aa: CASRDRLLTGELFF
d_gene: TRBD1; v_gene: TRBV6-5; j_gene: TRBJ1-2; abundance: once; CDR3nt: TGTGCCAGCAGTTATGGGACAGGAGGGTCCTATGGCTACACCTTC; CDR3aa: CASSYGTGGSYGYTF
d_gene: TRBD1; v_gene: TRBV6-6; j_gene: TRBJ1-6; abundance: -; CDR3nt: TGTGCCAGCAGTTATATGGGACAGGGGTCAGATTCACCCCTCCACTTT; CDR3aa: CASSYMGQGSDSPLHF
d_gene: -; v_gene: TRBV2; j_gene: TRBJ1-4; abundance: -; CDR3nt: TGTGCCAGCAGAATTGTACAGGGACACCAGAATGAAAAACTGTTTTTT; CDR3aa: CASRIVQGHQNEKLFF
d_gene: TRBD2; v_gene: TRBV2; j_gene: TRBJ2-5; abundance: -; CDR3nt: TGTGCCAGCAGTGTGGGGGGGGTATGGACTACCCAGTACTTC; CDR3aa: CASSVGGVWTTQYF
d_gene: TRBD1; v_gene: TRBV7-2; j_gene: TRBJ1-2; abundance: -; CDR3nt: TGTGCCAGCAGCTTGGACAGGGGGGGCTATGGCTACACCTTC; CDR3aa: CASSLDRGGYGYTF
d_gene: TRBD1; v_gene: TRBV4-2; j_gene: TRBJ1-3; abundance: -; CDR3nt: TGTGCCAGCAGCCAACGACAGGGGGCTGTTCGTAATGGAAACACCATATATTTT; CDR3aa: CASSQRQGAVRNGNTIYF
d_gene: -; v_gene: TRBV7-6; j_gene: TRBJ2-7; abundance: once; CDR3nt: TGTGCCAGCAGCTTAGCACAGGGCTACGAGCAGTACTTC; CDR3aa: CASSLAQGYEQYF
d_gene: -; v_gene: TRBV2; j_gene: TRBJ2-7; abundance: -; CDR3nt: TGTGCCAGCAGGAGGGACTCCACCCAAGAGCAGTACTTC; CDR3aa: CASRRDSTQEQYF
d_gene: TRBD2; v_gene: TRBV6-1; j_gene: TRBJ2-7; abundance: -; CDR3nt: TGTGCCAGCAGTGAATTGCCGGGAGCGGGGGGGCGTCGCTACGAGCAGTACTTC; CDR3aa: CASSELPGAGGRRYEQYF
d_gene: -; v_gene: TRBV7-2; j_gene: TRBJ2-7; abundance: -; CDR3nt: TGTGCCAGCAGTTCCAAGCGGTCCGAGCAGTACTTC; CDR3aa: CASSSKRSEQYF
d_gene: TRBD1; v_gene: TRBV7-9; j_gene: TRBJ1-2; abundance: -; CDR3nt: TGTGCCAGCAGCTCTACGACAGGGGGGAACTATGGCTACACCTTC; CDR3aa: CASSSTTGGNYGYTF
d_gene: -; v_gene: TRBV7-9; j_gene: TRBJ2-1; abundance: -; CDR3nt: TGTGCCAGCAGCTTCCTCCGCGGGGCTTACAATGAGCAGTTCTTC; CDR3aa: CASSFLRGAYNEQFF
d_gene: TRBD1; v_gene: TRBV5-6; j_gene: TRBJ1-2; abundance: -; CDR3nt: TGTGCCAGCAGCCCGAGGGGACAGGGAAACTATGGCTACACCTTC; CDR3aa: CASSPRGQGNYGYTF